Listed below are T cell receptor beta chains from one sample, sequenced in a study of blood T cell repertoires in COVID-19. Only in-frame clones appear in the TCRdb table, and some are missing; sequencing was by immunoSEQ multiplex PCR. The sample includes 99,000 or so clones, about 86% seen only once; the top ten take roughly 2.1%. The sample comprised peripheral blood. These receptors were collected from a man aged 45-65 years with COVID-19, enrolled during active disease. Both conserved end residues are trimmed from each CDR3. The order of the fields is V gene, J gene, CDR3 protein.

TRBV2,TRBJ1-2,ASRLGDRNNYGYT
TRBV10-3,TRBJ2-2,AIRAGTGELF
TRBV24-1,TRBJ1-4,ATSDPKLGQKNEKLF
TRBV19,TRBJ2-7,ASSMVRASYEQY
TRBV4-1,TRBJ2-5,ASSQRPEAVLETQY
TRBV11-2,TRBJ2-1,ASSLDWPGRPYNEQF
TRBV5-8,TRBJ1-2,ASSLVAGAPRGYT
TRBV5-4,TRBJ1-2,ASSITGATYGYT
TRBV5-4,TRBJ2-3,ASSLVLDPDTQY
TRBV6-5,TRBJ1-2,ASSSTGNYGYT
TRBV4-3,TRBJ2-7,ASSRQADPSYEQY
TRBV28,TRBJ2-2,ASIRSGGELF
TRBV7-8,TRBJ2-1,ASSVSGGPYNEQF
TRBV2,TRBJ2-7,ASSEFGTYEQY
TRBV18,TRBJ1-1,ASSPSALPGTEAF
TRBV6-2/TRBV6-3,TRBJ2-3,ASSYGGGAPDTQY
TRBV7-3,TRBJ2-7,ASSLLNGYEQY
TRBV5-1,TRBJ2-4,ASSLVGQGIGRNIQY
TRBV6-5,TRBJ1-1,ASSRGQGWYTEAF
TRBV7-2,TRBJ1-6,ASSPDGSSYNSPLH
TRBV5-4,TRBJ2-7,ASSLAGWDEQY
TRBV6-2/TRBV6-3,TRBJ2-7,ASSFRGYPVEQY
TRBV5-1,TRBJ2-3,ASSPDISTDTQY
TRBV27,TRBJ2-1,ASSRPGGAGVHNEQF
TRBV7-8,TRBJ2-3,ASSFLWGGSTDTQY
TRBV10-3,TRBJ1-5,AISAQGGGNQPQH
TRBV2,TRBJ1-2,ASSEGGTNYGYT
TRBV19,TRBJ1-5,ASSIANSNQPQH
TRBV28,TRBJ2-7,ASSPQRGVAYEQY
TRBV6-5,TRBJ1-6,ASSYSGTGNSPLH
TRBV10-3,TRBJ2-6,AISESQGVGANVLT
TRBV2,TRBJ1-2,ASSEGTGVFGYT
TRBV3-1/TRBV3-2,TRBJ1-6,ASSQFQGANNSPLH
TRBV5-1,TRBJ1-2,ASSSQDAGLRT
TRBV15,TRBJ2-7,ATSRDRGPYEQY
TRBV7-9,TRBJ1-4,ASSFGTGVEKLF
TRBV19,TRBJ1-3,ASKMRSGNTIY
TRBV5-1,TRBJ2-1,ASSLGVAGGNEQF
TRBV19,TRBJ2-1,ASTRTLGDYNEQF
TRBV2,TRBJ1-6,ASSVRAYNSPLH
TRBV28,TRBJ1-2,ASSRPGQNHYGYT
TRBV11-2,TRBJ2-7,ASSPSYEQY
TRBV2,TRBJ1-5,ASSVGVAGDQPQH
TRBV5-4,TRBJ2-1,ASSYRDRGNEQF
TRBV10-3,TRBJ2-2,AISPLTGRTGELF
TRBV2,TRBJ1-2,ASRQNRGDNYGYT
TRBV7-8,TRBJ2-7,ASSLHPGQGTYEQY
TRBV19,TRBJ1-1,ASSRTGVGTEAF
TRBV6-5,TRBJ1-2,ASRRDNGDYGYT
TRBV4-2,TRBJ2-2,ASSQDARGPTGELF
TRBV25-1,TRBJ1-4,ASSEQSINEKLF
TRBV9,TRBJ2-1,ASSVDGGPYNEQF
TRBV7-8,TRBJ2-2,ASSLMAGDTGELF
TRBV7-2,TRBJ1-1,ASPPWGGRDTEAF
TRBV6-4,TRBJ2-1,ASSSGTGGYNEQF